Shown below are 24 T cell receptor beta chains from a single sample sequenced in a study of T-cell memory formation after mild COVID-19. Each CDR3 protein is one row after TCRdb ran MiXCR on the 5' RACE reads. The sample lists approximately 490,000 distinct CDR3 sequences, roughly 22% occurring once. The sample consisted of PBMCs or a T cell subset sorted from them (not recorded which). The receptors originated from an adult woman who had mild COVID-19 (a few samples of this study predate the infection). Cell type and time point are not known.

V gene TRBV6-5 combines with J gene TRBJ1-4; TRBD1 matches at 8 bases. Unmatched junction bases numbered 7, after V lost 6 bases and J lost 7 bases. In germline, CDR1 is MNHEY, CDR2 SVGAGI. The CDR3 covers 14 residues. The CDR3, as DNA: TGTGCCAGCAGGTCCGGGACAGGCCTTGAAAAACTGTTTTTT. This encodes CASRSGTGLEKLFF.

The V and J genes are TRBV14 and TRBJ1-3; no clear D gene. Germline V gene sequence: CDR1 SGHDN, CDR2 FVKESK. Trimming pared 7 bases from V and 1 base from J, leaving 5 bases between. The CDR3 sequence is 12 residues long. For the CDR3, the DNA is TGTGCCAGCACAGCTTCTGGAAACACCATATATTTT. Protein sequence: CASTASGNTIYF.

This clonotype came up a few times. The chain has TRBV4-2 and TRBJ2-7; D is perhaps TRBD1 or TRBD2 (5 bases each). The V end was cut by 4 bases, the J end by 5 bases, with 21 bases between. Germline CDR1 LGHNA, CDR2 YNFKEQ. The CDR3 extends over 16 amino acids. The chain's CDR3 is CASSRTASGTINEQYF. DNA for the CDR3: TGTGCCAGCAGCCGGACTGCTTCGGGGACGATCAACGAGCAGTACTTC.

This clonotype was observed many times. The CDR3 coding sequence is TGTGCCAGCAGTTACCGGGGATGGGACAATGAGCAGTTCTTC. This encodes CASSYRGWDNEQFF. The gene calls are TRBV6-6 and TRBJ2-1, with a weak D call TRBD2 (5 bases). Trimming removed 2 bases at V and 5 bases at J, with 10 bases between. This CDR3 region has 14 residues. Germline CDR1 is MNHNY and CDR2 is SVGAGI (reference sequence).

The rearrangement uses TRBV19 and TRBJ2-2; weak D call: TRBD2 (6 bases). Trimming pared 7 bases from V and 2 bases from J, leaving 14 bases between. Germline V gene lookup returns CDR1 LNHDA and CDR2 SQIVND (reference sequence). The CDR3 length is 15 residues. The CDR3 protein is CASTIRGRNTGELFF. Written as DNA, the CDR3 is TGTGCCAGTACCATCCGGGGGAGAAACACCGGGGAGCTGTTTTTT. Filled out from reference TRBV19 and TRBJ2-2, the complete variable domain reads DGGITQSPKYLFRKEGQNVTLSCEQNLNHDAMYWYRQDPGQGLRLIYYSQIVNDFQKGDIAEGYSVSREKKESFPLTVTSAQKNPTAFYLCASTIRGRNTGELFFGEGSRLTVL.

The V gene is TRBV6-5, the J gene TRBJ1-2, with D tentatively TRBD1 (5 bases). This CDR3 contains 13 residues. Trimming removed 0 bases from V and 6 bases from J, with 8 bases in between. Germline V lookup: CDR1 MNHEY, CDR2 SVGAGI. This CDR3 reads CASSYSWGDGYTF. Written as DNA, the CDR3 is TGTGCCAGCAGTTACTCATGGGGGGATGGCTACACCTTC.

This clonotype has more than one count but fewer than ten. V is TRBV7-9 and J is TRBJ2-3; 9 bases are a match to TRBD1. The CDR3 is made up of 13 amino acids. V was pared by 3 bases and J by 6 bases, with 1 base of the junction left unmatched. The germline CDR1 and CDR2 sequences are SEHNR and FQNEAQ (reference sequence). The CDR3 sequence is CASSFDRGDTQYF. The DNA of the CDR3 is TGTGCCAGCAGCTTTGACAGGGGGGATACGCAGTATTTT.

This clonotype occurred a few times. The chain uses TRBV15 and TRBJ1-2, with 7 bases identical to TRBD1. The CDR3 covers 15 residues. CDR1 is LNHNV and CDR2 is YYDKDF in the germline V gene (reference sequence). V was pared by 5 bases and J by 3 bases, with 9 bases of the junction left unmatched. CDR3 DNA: TGTGCCACCAGCGGACCGGACAGGTTGGACTATGGCTACACCTTC. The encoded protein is CATSGPDRLDYGYTF.

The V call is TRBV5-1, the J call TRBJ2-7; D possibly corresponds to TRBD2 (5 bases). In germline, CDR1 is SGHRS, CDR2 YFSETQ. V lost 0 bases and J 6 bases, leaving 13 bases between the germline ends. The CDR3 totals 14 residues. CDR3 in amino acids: CASSLAPGNSEQYF. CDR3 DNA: TGCGCCAGCAGCTTGGCGCCGGGAAACAGCGAGCAGTACTTC.

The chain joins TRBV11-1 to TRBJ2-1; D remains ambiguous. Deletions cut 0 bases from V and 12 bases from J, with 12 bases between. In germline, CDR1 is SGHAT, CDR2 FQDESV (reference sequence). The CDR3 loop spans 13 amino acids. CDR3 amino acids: CASSLARRPWQFF. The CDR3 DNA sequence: TGTGCCAGCAGCTTAGCGCGGCGCCCCTGGCAGTTCTTC.

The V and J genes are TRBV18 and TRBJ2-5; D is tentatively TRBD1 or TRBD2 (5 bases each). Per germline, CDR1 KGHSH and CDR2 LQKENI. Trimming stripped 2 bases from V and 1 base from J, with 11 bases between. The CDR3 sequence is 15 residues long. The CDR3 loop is CASSPWGTAQETQYF. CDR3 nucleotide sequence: TGTGCCAGCTCACCATGGGGGACGGCCCAAGAGACCCAGTACTTC. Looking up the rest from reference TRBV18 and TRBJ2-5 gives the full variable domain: NAGVMQNPRHLVRRRGQEARLRCSPMKGHSHVYWYRQLPEEGLKFMVYLQKENIIDESGMPKERFSAEFPKEGPSILRIQQVVRGDSAAYFCASSPWGTAQETQYFGPGTRLLVL.

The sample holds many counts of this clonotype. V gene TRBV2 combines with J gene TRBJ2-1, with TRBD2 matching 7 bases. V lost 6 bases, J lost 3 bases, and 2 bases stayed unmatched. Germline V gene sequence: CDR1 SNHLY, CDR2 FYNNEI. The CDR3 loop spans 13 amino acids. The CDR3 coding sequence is TGTGCCAGCAGCCGGGGGGACTACAATGAGCAGTTCTTC. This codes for CASSRGDYNEQFF. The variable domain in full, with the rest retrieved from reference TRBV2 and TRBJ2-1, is EPEVTQTPSHQVTQMGQEVILRCVPISNHLYFYWYRQILGQKVEFLVSFYNNEISEKSEIFDDQFSVERPDGSNFTLKIRSTKLEDSAMYFCASSRGDYNEQFFGPGTRLTVL.

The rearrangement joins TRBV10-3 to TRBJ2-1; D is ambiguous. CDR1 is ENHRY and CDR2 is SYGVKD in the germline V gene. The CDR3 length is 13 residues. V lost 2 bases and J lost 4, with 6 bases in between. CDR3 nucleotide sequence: TGTGCCATCAGTGAGGGTCTTTACAATGAGCAGTTCTTC. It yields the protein CAISEGLYNEQFF.

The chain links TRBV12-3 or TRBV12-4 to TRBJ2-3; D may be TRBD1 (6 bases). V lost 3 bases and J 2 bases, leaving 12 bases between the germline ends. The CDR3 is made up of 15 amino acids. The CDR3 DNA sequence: TGTGCCAGCAGTTTTGAGGGGGATACCACAGATACGCAGTATTTT. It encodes CASSFEGDTTDTQYF.

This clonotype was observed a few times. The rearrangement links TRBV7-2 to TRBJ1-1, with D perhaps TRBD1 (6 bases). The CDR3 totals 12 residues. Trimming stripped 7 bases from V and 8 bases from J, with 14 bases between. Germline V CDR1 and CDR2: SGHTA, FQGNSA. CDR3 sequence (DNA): TGTGCCAGCACCTCTAGGGGGTTCGAAGCTTTCTTT. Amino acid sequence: CASTSRGFEAFF.

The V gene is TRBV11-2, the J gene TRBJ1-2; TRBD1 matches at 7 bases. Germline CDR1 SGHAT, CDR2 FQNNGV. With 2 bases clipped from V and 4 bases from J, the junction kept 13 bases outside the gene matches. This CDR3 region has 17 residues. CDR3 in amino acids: CASSLNKATGLSYGYTF. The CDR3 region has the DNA TGTGCCAGCAGCTTAAATAAGGCGACAGGGCTTAGCTATGGCTACACCTTC.

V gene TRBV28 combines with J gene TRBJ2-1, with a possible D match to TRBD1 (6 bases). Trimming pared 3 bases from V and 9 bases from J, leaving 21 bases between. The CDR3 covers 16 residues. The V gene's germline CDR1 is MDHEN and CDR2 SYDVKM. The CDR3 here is CASSFWVHRVVGEQFF. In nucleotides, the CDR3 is TGTGCCAGCAGTTTCTGGGTGCACAGGGTGGTTGGTGAGCAGTTCTTC.

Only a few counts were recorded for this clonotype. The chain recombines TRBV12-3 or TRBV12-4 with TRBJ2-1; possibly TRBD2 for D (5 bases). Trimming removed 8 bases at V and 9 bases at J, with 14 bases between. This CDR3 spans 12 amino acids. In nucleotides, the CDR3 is TGTGCCAGCCGTTCCCTAGCCAGTGAGCAGTTCTTC. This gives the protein CASRSLASEQFF.

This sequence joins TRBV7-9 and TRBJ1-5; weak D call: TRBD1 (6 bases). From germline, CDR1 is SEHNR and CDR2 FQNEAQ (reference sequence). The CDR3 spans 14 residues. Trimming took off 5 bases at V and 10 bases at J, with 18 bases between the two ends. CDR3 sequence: CASSRSDRGGPQHF. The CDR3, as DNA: TGTGCCAGCAGCCGGTCAGATAGGGGGGGCCCCCAGCATTTT.

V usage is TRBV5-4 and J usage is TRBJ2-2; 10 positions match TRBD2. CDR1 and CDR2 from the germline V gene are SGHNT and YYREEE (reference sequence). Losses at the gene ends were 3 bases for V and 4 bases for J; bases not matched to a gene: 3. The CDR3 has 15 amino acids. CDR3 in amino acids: CASSSSGSSTGELFF. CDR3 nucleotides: TGTGCCAGCAGCTCTAGCGGGAGCTCCACCGGGGAGCTGTTTTTT.

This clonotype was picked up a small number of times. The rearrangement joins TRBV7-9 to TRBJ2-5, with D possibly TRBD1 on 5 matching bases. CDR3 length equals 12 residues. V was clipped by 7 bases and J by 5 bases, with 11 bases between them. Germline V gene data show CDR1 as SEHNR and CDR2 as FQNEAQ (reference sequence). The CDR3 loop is CASTWTRETQYF. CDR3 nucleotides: TGTGCCAGCACCTGGACACGGGAGACCCAGTACTTC.

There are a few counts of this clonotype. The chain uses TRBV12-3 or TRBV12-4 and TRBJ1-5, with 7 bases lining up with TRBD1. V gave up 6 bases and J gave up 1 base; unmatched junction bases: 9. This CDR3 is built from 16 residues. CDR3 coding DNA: TGTGCCAGCAGGTTGCAGGGGGGGGCAAGCAATCAGCCCCAGCATTTT. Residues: CASRLQGGASNQPQHF.

The DNA of the CDR3 is TGCGCCAGCAGCCAAGCTGTAGGAGCGGGGGGGCTCTTCAATGAGCAGTTCTTC. This encodes CASSQAVGAGGLFNEQFF. V and J are TRBV4-1 and TRBJ2-1; TRBD2 agrees at 10 bases. This CDR3 contains 18 residues. Germline V gene lookup returns CDR1 MGHRA and CDR2 YSYEKL. V dropped 1 base and J dropped 6; count of bases not matched to a gene: 12.

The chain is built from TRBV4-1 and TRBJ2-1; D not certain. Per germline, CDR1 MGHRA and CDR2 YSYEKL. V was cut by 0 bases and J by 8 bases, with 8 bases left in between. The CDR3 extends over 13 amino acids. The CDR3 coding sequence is TGCGCCAGCAGCCAAGATCTGGTGGATGAGCAGTTCTTC. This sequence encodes CASSQDLVDEQFF.